The 14 T cell receptor beta chains listed next were all sequenced from one sample in a study of PD-1 blockade in mismatch repair-deficient tumors. Sequenced by immunoSEQ multiplex PCR; TCRdb stores in-frame clones only, minus some. The sample shows approximately 17,000 clones, 84% of them seen only once. Sequenced material: PBMCs, taken about 23 weeks after starting pembrolizumab. These receptors originate from an adult with mismatch repair-deficient cancer.

This clone was counted once. The chain uses TRBV6-4 and TRBJ2-1; TRBD2 matches at 15 bases. The junction had 2 bases not matched to a gene; V was cut back by 0 bases and J by 2 bases. Germline V gene lookup returns CDR1 MRHNA and CDR2 SNTAGT. The CDR3 sequence is 18 residues long. The CDR3 bases are TGTGCCAGCAGTGACTCGGGACTAGCGGGAGGTACCTACAATGAGCAGTTCTTC. It codes for CASSDSGLAGGTYNEQFF.

As to this clone: A read error may account for a junction end that differs from germline. At the DNA level, this CDR3 is encoded by other sequences in the same sample as well. This chain links TRBV5-4 with TRBJ2-7, with D tentatively TRBD1 (6 bases). This CDR3 region has 15 residues. Germline-derived CDR1 and CDR2 are SGHNT and YYREEE (reference sequence). The CDR3 DNA reads TGTGCCAGCAGCTTATCTAACAGGGAGTCCTATGAGCAGTACTTC. Protein sequence: CASSLSNRESYEQYF.

This CDR3 reads CASSLETAVNEQFF. The DNA of the CDR3 is TGTGCCAGCAGCTTAGAAACAGCCGTAAATGAGCAGTTCTTC. The chain employs TRBV11-3 and TRBJ2-1; D is ambiguous. The V gene's germline CDR1 is SGHNT and CDR2 YENEEA. V was clipped by 0 bases and J by 7 bases, with 10 bases between them. This CDR3 region has 14 residues.

This chain joins TRBV27 and TRBJ2-5, with 7 nucleotides matching TRBD1. Germline values: CDR1 MNHEY, CDR2 SMNVEV (reference sequence). Germline trimming cut 5 bases from V and 2 bases from J; bases unmatched to any gene: 5. The length of the CDR3 is 14 residues. CDR3 protein: CASSMGQTQETQYF. The CDR3 DNA reads TGTGCCAGCAGTATGGGACAGACACAAGAGACCCAGTACTTC.

This clone was detected a few times. This chain connects TRBV28 to TRBJ2-7; D perhaps matches TRBD2 (6 bases). This CDR3 region has 15 residues. The germline V gene has CDR1 MDHEN and CDR2 SYDVKM. Trimming took 1 base from V and 3 from J, leaving 13 bases between them. The DNA of the CDR3 is TGTGCCAGCAGTTTATCCGGCGCGGGGAACTACGAGCAGTACTTC. Its protein product is CASSLSGAGNYEQYF.

This clone came up a few times. The J gene is TRBJ2-7, the V gene TRBV29-1; TRBD1 agrees at 7 bases. J gave up 0 bases and V 7 bases, and 9 bases lay outside the gene matches. The CDR3 extends over 14 amino acids. Germline-derived CDR1 and CDR2 are SQVTM and ANQGSEA. The CDR3 DNA follows: TGCAGCGCCCTTAACCGGGACAGCTCCTACGAGCAGTACTTC. Amino acids: CSALNRDSSYEQYF.

The rearrangement links TRBV27 to TRBJ2-6; 7 nucleotides agree with TRBD1. The CDR3 spans 18 residues. J was trimmed by 0 bases and V by 5 bases; bases with no gene match: 10. Germline V gene sequence: CDR1 MNHEY, CDR2 SMNVEV (reference sequence). The CDR3: CASSALQGRSSGANVLTF. CDR3 sequence (DNA): TGTGCCAGCAGTGCCCTACAGGGGCGAAGCTCTGGGGCCAACGTCCTGACTTTC.

The chain employs TRBV5-4 and TRBJ2-3; 9 bases match TRBD2. The CDR3 contains 15 residues. J gave up 6 bases and V 1 base, and 6 bases lay outside the gene matches. In germline, CDR1 is SGHNT, CDR2 YYREEE (reference sequence). CDR3 sequence: CASSLWAGGPDTQYF. Written as DNA, the CDR3 is TGTGCCAGCAGCTTGTGGGCGGGAGGGCCTGATACGCAGTATTTT.

The chain combines TRBV7-9 with TRBJ2-3; TRBD1 might be the D (5 bases). CDR3 size: 16 residues. Germline V gives CDR1 SEHNR, CDR2 FQNEAQ (reference sequence). The germline V and J ends were trimmed by 2 bases and 0 bases, with 12 bases remaining between them. The CDR3 bases are TGTGCCAGCAGCTTACAGGGCCCGACTAGCACAGATACGCAGTATTTT. As protein: CASSLQGPTSTDTQYF.

The rearrangement links TRBV6-5 to TRBJ2-5; 7 bases are a match to TRBD2. The CDR3 contains 14 residues. CDR1 MNHEY and CDR2 SVGAGI come from the germline V gene. V dropped 7 bases and J dropped 3; count of bases not matched to a gene: 8. This CDR3 reads CASTSRGTKETQYF. The CDR3 coding sequence is TGTGCCAGCACGTCCCGCGGGACTAAAGAGACCCAGTACTTC.

The chain combines TRBV9 with TRBJ2-3; weak D call: TRBD2 (5 bases). V lost 4 bases to trimming and J lost 6 bases, with 18 bases between them. The CDR3 runs to 15 residues. CDR1 is SGDLS and CDR2 is YYNGEE in the germline V gene. The CDR3 DNA follows: TGTGCCAGCAGCTATCAAGAGGGAGCTTTGGATACGCAGTATTTT. This codes for CASSYQEGALDTQYF.

This clone was seen just once. V and J are TRBV14 and TRBJ2-3; the match to TRBD2 covers 15 bases. There are 18 residues in the CDR3. From germline, CDR1 is SGHDN and CDR2 FVKESK. V gave up 3 bases and J gave up 5 bases; unmatched junction bases: 9. The CDR3 is CASSHYPGLAGGGDTQYF. CDR3 nucleotides: TGTGCCAGCAGCCATTATCCGGGACTAGCGGGAGGTGGAGATACGCAGTATTTT.

This rearrangement joins TRBV19 to TRBJ1-4; perhaps TRBD1 as D (6 bases). Trimming pared 7 bases from V and 8 bases from J, leaving 11 bases between. This CDR3 comprises 12 residues. Germline V lookup: CDR1 LNHDA, CDR2 SQIVND (reference sequence). The CDR3, as DNA: TGTGCCAGTAACCCACAGGGCGAAAAACTGTTTTTT. Amino acid sequence: CASNPQGEKLFF.

The rearrangement links TRBV29-1 to TRBJ1-2; 7 bases map to TRBD1. Germline CDR1 and CDR2: SQVTM and ANQGSEA. The CDR3 consists of 11 residues. Trimming at V came to 7 bases and at J to 10 bases, leaving 9 bases not matched to a gene. CDR3 in amino acids: CSARQGEVYTF. The CDR3 DNA is TGCAGCGCAAGGCAGGGGGAGGTCTACACCTTC.